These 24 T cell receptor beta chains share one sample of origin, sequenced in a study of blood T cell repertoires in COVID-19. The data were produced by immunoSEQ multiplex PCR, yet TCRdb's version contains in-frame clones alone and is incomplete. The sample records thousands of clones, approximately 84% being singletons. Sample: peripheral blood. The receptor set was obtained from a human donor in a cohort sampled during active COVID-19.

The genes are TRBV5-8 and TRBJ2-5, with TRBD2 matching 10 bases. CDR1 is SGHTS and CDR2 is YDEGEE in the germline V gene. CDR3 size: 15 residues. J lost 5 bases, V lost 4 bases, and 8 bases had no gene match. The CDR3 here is CASSLSGRPEETQYF. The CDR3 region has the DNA TGTGCCAGCAGCCTTAGCGGGAGGCCGGAGGAGACCCAGTACTTC.

CDR3 nucleotide sequence: TGTGCCAGTAGTGAACCGACAGGGGGGGGCACAGATACGCAGTATTTT. Translated: CASSEPTGGGTDTQYF. This chain links TRBV19 with TRBJ2-3, with 9 bases lining up with TRBD1. The trim removed 5 bases at V and 1 base at J, leaving 7 bases unmatched. There are 16 residues in the CDR3. Germline V gives CDR1 LNHDA, CDR2 SQIVND (reference sequence).

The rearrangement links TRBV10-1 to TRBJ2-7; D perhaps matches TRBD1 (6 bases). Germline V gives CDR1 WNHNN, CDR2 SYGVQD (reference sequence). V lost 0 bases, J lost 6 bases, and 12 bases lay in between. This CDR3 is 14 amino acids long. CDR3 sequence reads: CASSESRDTREQYF. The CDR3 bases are TGCGCCAGCAGTGAGTCCCGGGACACTCGCGAGCAGTACTTC.

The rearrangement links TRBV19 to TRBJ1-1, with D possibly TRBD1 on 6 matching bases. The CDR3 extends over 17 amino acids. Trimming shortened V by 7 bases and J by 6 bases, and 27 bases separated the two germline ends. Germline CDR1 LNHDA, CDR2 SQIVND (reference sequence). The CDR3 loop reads CASTNIRVRGRASEAFF. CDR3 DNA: TGTGCCAGTACCAATATTAGGGTGCGGGGGCGAGCCTCTGAAGCTTTCTTT.

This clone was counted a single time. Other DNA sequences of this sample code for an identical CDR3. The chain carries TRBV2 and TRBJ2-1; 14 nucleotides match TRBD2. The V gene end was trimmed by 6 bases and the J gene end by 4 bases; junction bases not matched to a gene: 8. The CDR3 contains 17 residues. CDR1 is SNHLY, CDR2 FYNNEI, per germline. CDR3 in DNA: TGTGCCAGCAGCTATTCGGGACTAGCGGGAGTTTACAATGAGCAGTTCTTC. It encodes CASSYSGLAGVYNEQFF.

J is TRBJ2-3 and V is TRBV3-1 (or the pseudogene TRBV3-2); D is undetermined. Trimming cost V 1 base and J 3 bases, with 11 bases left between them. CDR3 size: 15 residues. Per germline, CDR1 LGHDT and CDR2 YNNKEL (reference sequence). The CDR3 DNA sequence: TGTGCCAGCAGCCAAGCGATGGTCCGGACAGATACGCAGTATTTT. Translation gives CASSQAMVRTDTQYF.

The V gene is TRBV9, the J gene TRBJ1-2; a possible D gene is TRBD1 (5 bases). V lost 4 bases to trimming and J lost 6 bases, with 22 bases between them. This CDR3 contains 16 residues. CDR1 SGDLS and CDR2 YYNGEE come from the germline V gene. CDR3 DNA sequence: TGTGCCAGCAGCAATGAGTTGGGAGGGGAAGGAAATGGCTACACCTTC. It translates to CASSNELGGEGNGYTF.

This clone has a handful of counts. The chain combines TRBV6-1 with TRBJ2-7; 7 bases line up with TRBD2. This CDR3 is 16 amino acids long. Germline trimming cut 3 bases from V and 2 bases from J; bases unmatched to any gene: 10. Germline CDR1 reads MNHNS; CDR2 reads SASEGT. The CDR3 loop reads CASSDGVASGPYEQYF. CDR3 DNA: TGTGCCAGCAGTGACGGGGTGGCTAGCGGTCCCTACGAGCAGTACTTC.

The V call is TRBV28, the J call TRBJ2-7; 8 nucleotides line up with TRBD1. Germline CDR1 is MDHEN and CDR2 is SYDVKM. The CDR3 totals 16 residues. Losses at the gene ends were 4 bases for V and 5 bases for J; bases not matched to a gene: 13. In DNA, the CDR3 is TGTGCCAGCAGTTACCCGCCTCAGGGACAGGACGACGAGCAGTACTTC. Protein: CASSYPPQGQDDEQYF. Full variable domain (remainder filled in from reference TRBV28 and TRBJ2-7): DVKVTQSSRYLVKRTGEKVFLECVQDMDHENMFWYRQDPGLGLRLIYFSYDVKMKEKGDIPEGYSVSREKKERFSLILESASTNQTSMYLCASSYPPQGQDDEQYFGPGTRLTVT.

CDR3 region: CTRNHYRTGPKPYEQFF. The CDR3, as DNA: TGCACCAGAAACCACTATCGGACAGGCCCCAAACCCTATGAGCAGTTCTTC. This sequence joins TRBV1 and TRBJ2-1; the D segment call TRBD1 is taken from the table without a DNA check. TRBV1 is described as a pseudogene. The CDR3 is 17 amino acids.

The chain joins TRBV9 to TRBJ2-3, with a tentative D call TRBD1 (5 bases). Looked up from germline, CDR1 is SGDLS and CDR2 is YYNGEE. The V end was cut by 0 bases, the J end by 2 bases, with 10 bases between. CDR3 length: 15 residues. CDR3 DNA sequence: TGTGCCAGCAGCGTAGGTCCAGGGAACACAGATACGCAGTATTTT. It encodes CASSVGPGNTDTQYF.

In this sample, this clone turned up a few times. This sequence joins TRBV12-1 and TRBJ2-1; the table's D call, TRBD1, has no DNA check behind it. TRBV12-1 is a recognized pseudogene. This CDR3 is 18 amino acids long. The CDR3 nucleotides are TGTGCCAGCAGCTTTGCTGTTAGGGCGGGACAGCGCAACAATGAGCAGTTCTTC. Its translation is CASSFAVRAGQRNNEQFF.

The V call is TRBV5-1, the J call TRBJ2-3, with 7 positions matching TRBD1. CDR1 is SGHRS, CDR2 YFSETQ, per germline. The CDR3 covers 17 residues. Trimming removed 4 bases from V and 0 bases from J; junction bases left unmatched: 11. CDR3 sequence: CASSPGQAIPSTDTQYF. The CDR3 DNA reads TGCGCCAGCAGCCCCGGACAGGCGATCCCTAGCACAGATACGCAGTATTTT. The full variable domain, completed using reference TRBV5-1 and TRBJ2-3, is KAGVTQTPRYLIKTRGQQVTLSCSPISGHRSVSWYQQTPGQGLQFLFEYFSETQRNKGNFPGRFSGRQFSNSRSEMNVSTLELGDSALYLCASSPGQAIPSTDTQYFGPGTRLTVL.

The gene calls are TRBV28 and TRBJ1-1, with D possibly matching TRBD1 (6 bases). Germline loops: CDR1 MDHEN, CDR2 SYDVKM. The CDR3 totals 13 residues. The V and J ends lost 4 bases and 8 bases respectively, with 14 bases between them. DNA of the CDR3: TGTGCCAGCAGTTCCTCGGACAGAGCGGAAGCTTTCTTT. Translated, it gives CASSSSDRAEAFF. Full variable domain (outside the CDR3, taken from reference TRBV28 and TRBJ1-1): DVKVTQSSRYLVKRTGEKVFLECVQDMDHENMFWYRQDPGLGLRLIYFSYDVKMKEKGDIPEGYSVSREKKERFSLILESASTNQTSMYLCASSSSDRAEAFFGQGTRLTVV.

CDR3 protein: CASSQRTGRTDTQYF. In DNA form, the CDR3 reads TGTGCCAGCAGTCAACGGACAGGGCGCACAGATACGCAGTATTTT. V and J are TRBV6-5 and TRBJ2-3; 8 bases fit TRBD1. The ends lost 5 bases at V and 1 base at J; junction bases unmatched: 5. CDR1 and CDR2 from the germline V gene are MNHEY and SVGAGI. The CDR3 spans 15 residues.

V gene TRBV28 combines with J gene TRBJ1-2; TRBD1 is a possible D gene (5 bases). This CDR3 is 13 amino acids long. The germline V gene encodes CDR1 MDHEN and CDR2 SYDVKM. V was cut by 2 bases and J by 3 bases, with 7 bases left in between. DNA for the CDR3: TGTGCCAGCAGTTTAATCAGGGACTATGGCTACACCTTC. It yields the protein CASSLIRDYGYTF.

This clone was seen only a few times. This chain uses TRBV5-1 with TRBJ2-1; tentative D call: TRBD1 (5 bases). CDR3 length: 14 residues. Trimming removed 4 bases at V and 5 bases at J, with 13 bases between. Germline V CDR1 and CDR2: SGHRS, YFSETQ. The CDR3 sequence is CASSPRKGDNEQFF. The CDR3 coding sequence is TGCGCCAGCAGCCCTCGGAAAGGGGACAATGAGCAGTTCTTC.

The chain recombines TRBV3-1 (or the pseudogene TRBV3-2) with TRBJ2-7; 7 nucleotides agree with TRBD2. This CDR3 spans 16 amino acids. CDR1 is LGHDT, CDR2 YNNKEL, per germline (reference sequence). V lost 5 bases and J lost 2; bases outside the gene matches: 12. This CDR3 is CASSKWGGTRTYEQYF. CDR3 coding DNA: TGTGCCAGCAGCAAATGGGGGGGGACTCGAACCTACGAGCAGTACTTC.

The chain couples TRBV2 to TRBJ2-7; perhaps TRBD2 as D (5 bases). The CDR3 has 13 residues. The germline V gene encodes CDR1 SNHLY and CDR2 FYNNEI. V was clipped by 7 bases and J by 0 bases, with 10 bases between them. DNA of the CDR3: TGTGCCAGCAAGACCACTAGCTCCTACGAGCAGTACTTC. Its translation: CASKTTSSYEQYF.

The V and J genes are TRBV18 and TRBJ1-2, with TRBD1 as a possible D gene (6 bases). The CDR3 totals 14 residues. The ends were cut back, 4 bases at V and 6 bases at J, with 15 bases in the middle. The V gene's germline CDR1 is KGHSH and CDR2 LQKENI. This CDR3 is CASSRNRVGDGYTF. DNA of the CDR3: TGTGCCAGCTCACGGAACAGGGTTGGCGATGGCTACACCTTC.

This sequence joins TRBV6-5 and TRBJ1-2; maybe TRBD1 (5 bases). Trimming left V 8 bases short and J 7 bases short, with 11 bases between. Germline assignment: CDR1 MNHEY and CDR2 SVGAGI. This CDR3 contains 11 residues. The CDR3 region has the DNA TGTGCCAGCCGGGCAGGGTTTGGCTACACCTTC. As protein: CASRAGFGYTF.

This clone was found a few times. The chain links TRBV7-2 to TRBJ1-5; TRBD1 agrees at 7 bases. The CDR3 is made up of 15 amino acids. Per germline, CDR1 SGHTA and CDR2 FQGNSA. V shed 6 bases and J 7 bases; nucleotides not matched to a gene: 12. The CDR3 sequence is CASSSRQGQGQPQHF. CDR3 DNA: TGTGCCAGCAGTTCACGACAGGGCCAAGGGCAGCCCCAGCATTTT.

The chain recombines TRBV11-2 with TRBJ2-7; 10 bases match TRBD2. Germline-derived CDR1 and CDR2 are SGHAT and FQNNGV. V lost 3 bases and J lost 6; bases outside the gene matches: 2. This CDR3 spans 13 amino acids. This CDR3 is CASSFSGRSEQYF. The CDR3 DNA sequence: TGTGCCAGCAGCTTTAGCGGGAGGAGCGAGCAGTACTTC.

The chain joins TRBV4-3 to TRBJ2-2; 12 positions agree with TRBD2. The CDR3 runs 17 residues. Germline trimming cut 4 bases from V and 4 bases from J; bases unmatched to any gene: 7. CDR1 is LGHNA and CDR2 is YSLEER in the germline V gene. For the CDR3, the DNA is TGCGCCAGCAGCCCAATGACTAGCGGGAGTGGCACCGGGGAGCTGTTTTTT. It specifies CASSPMTSGSGTGELFF.